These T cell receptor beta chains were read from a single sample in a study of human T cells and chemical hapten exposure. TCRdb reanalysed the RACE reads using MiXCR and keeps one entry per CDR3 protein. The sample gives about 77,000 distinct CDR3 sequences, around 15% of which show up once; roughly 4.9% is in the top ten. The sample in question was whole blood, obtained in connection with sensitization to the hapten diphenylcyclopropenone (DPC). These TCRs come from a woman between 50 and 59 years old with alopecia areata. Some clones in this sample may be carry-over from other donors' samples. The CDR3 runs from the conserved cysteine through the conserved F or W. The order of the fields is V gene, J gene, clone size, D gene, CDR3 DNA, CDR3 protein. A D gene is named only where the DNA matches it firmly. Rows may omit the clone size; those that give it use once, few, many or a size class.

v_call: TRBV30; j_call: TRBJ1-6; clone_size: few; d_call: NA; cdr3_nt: TGTGCCTGGAGTGTAGGGACTGGAAATAATTCACCCCTCCACTTT; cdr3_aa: CAWSVGTGNNSPLHF
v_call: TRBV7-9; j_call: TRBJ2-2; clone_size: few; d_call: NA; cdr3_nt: TGTGCCAGCGCCTATCAGGAGGAGAGGCCCGGGGAGCTGTTTTTT; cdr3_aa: CASAYQEERPGELFF
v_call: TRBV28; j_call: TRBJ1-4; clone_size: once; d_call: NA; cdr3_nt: TGTGCCAGCAGTTTACTCCGGGACAAACTGTTTTTT; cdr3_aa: CASSLLRDKLFF
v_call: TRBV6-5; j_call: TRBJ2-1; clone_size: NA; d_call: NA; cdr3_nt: TGTGCCAGCACCCTAAACTGGGGGACGAATGAGCAGTTCTTC; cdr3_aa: CASTLNWGTNEQFF
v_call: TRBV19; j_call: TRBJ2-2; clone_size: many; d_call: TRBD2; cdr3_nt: TGTGCCAGTAGTATGCGGGAGGGCCGGGAGCTGTTTTTT; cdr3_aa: CASSMREGRELFF
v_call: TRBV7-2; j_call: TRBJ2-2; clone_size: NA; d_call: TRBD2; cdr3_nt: TGTGCCAGCAGCTCGGGACTAGTGTTGGCCGGGGAGCTGTTTTTT; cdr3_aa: CASSSGLVLAGELFF
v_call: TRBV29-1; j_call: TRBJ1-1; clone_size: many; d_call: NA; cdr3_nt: TGCAGCGTCGCTTGGGAGGCTGAAGCTTTCTTT; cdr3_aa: CSVAWEAEAFF
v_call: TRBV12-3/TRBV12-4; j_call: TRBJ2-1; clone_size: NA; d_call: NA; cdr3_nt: TGTGCCAGCATACATAGGGCAGGCGGGATGAATGAGCAGTTCTTC; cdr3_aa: CASIHRAGGMNEQFF
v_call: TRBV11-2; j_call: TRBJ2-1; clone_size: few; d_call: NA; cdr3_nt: TGTGCCAGCAGCTCCCCGAGGGGGTATGCCTACAATGAGCAGTTCTTC; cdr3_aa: CASSSPRGYAYNEQFF
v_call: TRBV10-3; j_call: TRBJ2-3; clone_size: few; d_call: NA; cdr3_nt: TGTGCCATCAGTGAGAGCACAGATACGCAGTATTTT; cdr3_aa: CAISESTDTQYF
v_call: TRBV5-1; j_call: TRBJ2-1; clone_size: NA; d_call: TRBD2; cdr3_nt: TGCGCCAGCAGCTGGACTAGTGTCTACAATGAGCAGTTCTTC; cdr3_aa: CASSWTSVYNEQFF
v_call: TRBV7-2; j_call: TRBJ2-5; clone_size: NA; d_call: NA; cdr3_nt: TGTGCCAGCAGCTTAGGGTCGGCGATACTGGCAGAGACCCAGTACTTC; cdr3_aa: CASSLGSAILAETQYF
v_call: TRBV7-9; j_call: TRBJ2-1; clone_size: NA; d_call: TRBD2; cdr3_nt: TGTGCCAGCAGCCAAATGGGACTAGCGGGGTACAATGAGCAGTTCTTC; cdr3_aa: CASSQMGLAGYNEQFF
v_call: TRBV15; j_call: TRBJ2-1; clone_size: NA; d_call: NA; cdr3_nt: TGTGCCACCAGCCCCCGTAACCACCTCTTCAGCGGCTCCTACAATGAGCAGTTCTTC; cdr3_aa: CATSPRNHLFSGSYNEQFF
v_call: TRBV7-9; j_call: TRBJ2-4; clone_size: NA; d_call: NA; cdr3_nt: TGTGCCAGCAGCTGGGACAATATAAACATTCAGTACTTC; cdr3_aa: CASSWDNINIQYF